This T cell receptor beta chain was sequenced in a study of T cells after somatic rescue of genetic block. Data came from immunoSEQ multiplex PCR; TCRdb stores just in-frame clones and leaves some out. The top ten hold around 7.9% of the sample, which has 9,500 to 12,000 clones, 78% seen once. This clone was recorded only once. The V end was cut by 0 bases, the J end by 7 bases, with 9 bases between. The germline V gene encodes CDR1 SGHAT and CDR2 FQNNGV. CDR3 length: 13 residues. V is TRBV11-2 and J is TRBJ1-1; TRBD1 is a possible D gene (5 bases). The sample was peripheral blood mononuclear cells (PBMCs). The receptor's source is a boy aged 10-17 years. Here the CDR3 DNA reads TGTGCCAGCAGCTTAGAACGGAGGGGTGAAGCTTTCTTT. Amino acids: CASSLERRGEAFF.